This record covers a single T cell receptor beta chain. The antigen is unknown. The sample is drawn from a study of shared clonotypes between healthy human individuals. Study-wide points: Among four donors, around 5% of naive CD4 clonotypes were found in common.

Researchers divided each subset's genomic DNA evenly across several immunoSEQ plates. Here immunoSEQ multiplex PCR was the method, and the copy in TCRdb shows in-frame clones only, minus some. The sample has about 330,000 clones, approximately 79% seen once; the top ten hold 10%. V lost 5 bases, J lost 3 bases, and 9 bases lay in between. Germline CDR1 is SGHRS and CDR2 is YFSETQ. The CDR3 totals 13 residues. The chain employs TRBV5-1 and TRBJ1-5; possible D gene TRBD1, 5 bases. Sequenced material: memory CD4+ T cells sorted from blood. Described subset: CD45RA-negative fraction. The receptor's source is a man aged 30 to 39 in good health. The CDR3 region is CASSSGPNQPQHF. The DNA for the CDR3 is TGCGCCAGCAGTTCGGGGCCCAATCAGCCCCAGCATTTT.